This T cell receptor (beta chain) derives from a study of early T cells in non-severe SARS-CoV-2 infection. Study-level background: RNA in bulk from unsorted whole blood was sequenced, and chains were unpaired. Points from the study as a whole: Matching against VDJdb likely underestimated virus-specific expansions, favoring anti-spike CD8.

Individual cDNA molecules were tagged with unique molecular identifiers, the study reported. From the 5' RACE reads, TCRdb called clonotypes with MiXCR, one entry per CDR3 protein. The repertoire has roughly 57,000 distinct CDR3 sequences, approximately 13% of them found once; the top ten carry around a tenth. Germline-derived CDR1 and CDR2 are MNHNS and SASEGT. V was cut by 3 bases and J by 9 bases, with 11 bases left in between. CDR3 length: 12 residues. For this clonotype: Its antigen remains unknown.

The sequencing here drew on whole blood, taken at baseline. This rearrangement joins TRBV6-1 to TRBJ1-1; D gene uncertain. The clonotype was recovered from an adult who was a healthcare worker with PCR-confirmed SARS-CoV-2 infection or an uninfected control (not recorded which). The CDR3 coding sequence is TGTGCCAGCAGTGATTCGGCCCGACAAGCTTTCTTT. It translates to CASSDSARQAFF.